What follows are 21 T cell receptor beta chains derived from one specimen sequenced in a study of regulatory T cells in long-lasting Graves disease. Time point given: newly diagnosed GD, antithyroid drugs for less than 3 months. The TCR library was prepared using RNA isolated from PBMCs. Building the TCR beta libraries relied on iRepertoire HTBI primers, and CDR3 regions underwent Arm-PCR. TCRdb re-derived calls from the multiplex PCR reads in MiXCR, one entry per CDR3 protein. The sample lists 600,000 to 650,000 distinct CDR3 sequences; less than 20% were seen once. These same data were also listed under a study on T cells in Graves' hyperthyroidism and ophthalmopathy.

This sample comprised peripheral blood mononuclear cells (PBMCs), obtained at new diagnosis, from a patient treated with antithyroid drugs. The receptor source for this set is a woman aged 25 to 39 with Graves disease.

In regard to this clonotype: A read error may be the cause here, since a much bigger clone is one base away. The chain carries TRBV7-9 and TRBJ2-7; TRBD2 is a possible D gene (5 bases). This CDR3 region has 13 residues. Per the germline V gene, CDR1 is SEHNR and CDR2 is FQNEAQ (reference sequence). The CDR3 coding sequence is TGTGCCGGCAGCTTAGCGCCTGGATACGAGCAGTACTTC. Its protein is CAGSLAPGYEQYF.

The genes are TRBV19 and TRBJ1-5, with D hard to call. Germline V lookup: CDR1 LNHDA, CDR2 SQIVND (reference sequence). The length of the CDR3 is 14 residues. Trimming removed 5 bases from V and 7 bases from J, with 15 bases in between. Written as DNA, the CDR3 is TGTGCCAGTAGTTTTAGTGGAGCAAGCCAGCCCCAGCATTTT. This codes for CASSFSGASQPQHF.

In this sample, this clonotype turned up many times. The genes are TRBV20-1 and TRBJ1-1, with D perhaps matching TRBD1 (5 bases). The CDR3 loop spans 12 amino acids. Germline V gene sequence: CDR1 DFQATT, CDR2 SNEGSKA (reference sequence). V lost 3 bases and J lost 3, with 8 bases in between. The CDR3 nucleotides are TGCAGTGCTAGTGAGGGGTACACTGAAGCTTTCTTT. It specifies CSASEGYTEAFF.

This clonotype was detected ten times or more. The rearrangement uses TRBV5-1 and TRBJ2-1, with D possibly matching TRBD2 (6 bases). This CDR3 spans 15 amino acids. V lost 2 bases, J lost 2 bases, and 11 bases lay in between. CDR1 is SGHRS, CDR2 YFSETQ, per germline. This CDR3 is CASSLTGETYNEQFF. CDR3 coding DNA: TGCGCCAGCAGCTTAACGGGAGAAACCTACAATGAGCAGTTCTTC.

The chain employs TRBV30 and TRBJ2-7; 7 bases fit TRBD1. The CDR3 has 12 residues. Trimming cost V 4 bases and J 2 bases; bases outside gene matches: 2. CDR1 is GTSNPN and CDR2 is SVGIG in the germline V gene (reference sequence). The CDR3 DNA sequence: TGTGCCTGGACCCAGGGGGCCTACGAGCAGTACTTC. It encodes CAWTQGAYEQYF.

This clonotype occurred a few times. The CDR3 reads CAISEVQGGYTF. The CDR3, as DNA: TGTGCCATCAGTGAGGTTCAGGGAGGCTACACCTTC. The genes are TRBV10-3 and TRBJ1-2; tentative D call: TRBD1 (5 bases). Germline assignment: CDR1 ENHRY and CDR2 SYGVKD. CDR3 length: 12 amino acids. V lost 2 bases and J lost 8, with 9 bases in between.

This clonotype showed up many times. V gene TRBV2 combines with J gene TRBJ1-2, with TRBD1 identical over 7 bases. V lost 10 bases, J lost 4 bases, and 15 bases stayed unmatched. The CDR3 extends over 15 amino acids. Germline V lookup: CDR1 SNHLY, CDR2 FYNNEI. CDR3 nucleotide sequence: TGTGCCACGCACAGGGGCCGCGAAATTGTCTATGGCTACACCTTC. Amino acid sequence: CATHRGREIVYGYTF.

This clonotype was counted ten times or more. The chain recombines TRBV20-1 with TRBJ2-7, with 12 bases fitting TRBD2. With the DNA end fitting TRBJ2-1 better, the J assignment may be wrong. This CDR3 has 13 residues. CDR1 and CDR2 (germline): DFQATT, SNEGSKA (reference sequence). CDR3 protein: CSAHGLAGQEQFF. DNA of the CDR3: TGCAGTGCCCACGGACTAGCGGGACAGGAGCAGTTCTTC.

The chain's CDR3 is CASSYGGGTSGNTIYF. CDR3 nucleotide sequence: TGTGCCAGCAGTTATGGGGGCGGAACCTCTGGAAACACCATATATTTT. The chain combines TRBV6-5 with TRBJ1-3, with a tentative D call TRBD1 (6 bases). Germline CDR1 is MNHEY and CDR2 is SVGAGI. Trimming took off 3 bases at V and 0 bases at J, with 12 bases between the two ends. The CDR3 sequence is 16 residues long.

This clonotype was seen more than once but under ten times. The junction does not match germline at one end; this may be a read error. J is TRBJ1-4 and V is TRBV11-2; D uncertain. Germline V gene data show CDR1 as SGHAT and CDR2 as FQNNGV. The CDR3 extends over 15 amino acids. CDR3 loop: CASSLVSGRNEELFF. The DNA of the CDR3 is TGTGCCAGCAGCTTAGTTAGTGGGAGGAATGAAGAACTGTTTTTT.

This clonotype was seen many times. This chain joins TRBV3-1 and TRBJ2-1; 11 nucleotides agree with TRBD2. CDR1 and CDR2 from the germline V gene are LGHDT and YNNKEL (reference sequence). This CDR3 has 15 amino acids. Trimming removed 4 bases from V and 4 bases from J; junction bases left unmatched: 3. CDR3 sequence (DNA): TGTGCCAGCAGCCTCCGACTAGCGGGGTACAATGAGCAGTTCTTC. This encodes CASSLRLAGYNEQFF.

This clonotype was picked up a small number of times. This chain uses TRBV7-3 with TRBJ2-4, with a possible D match to TRBD2 (5 bases). Germline CDR1 is SGHTA and CDR2 is FQGTGA. The V and J ends lost 2 bases and 0 bases respectively, with 11 bases between them. This CDR3 has 16 residues. The chain's CDR3 is CASSLAAVLAKNIQYF. The CDR3 nucleotides read TGTGCCAGCAGCTTAGCAGCGGTATTAGCCAAAAACATTCAGTACTTC.

The chain links TRBV20-1 to TRBJ2-1; unclear D gene. The germline V gene encodes CDR1 DFQATT and CDR2 SNEGSKA (reference sequence). This CDR3 region has 13 residues. V gave up 6 bases and J gave up 3 bases, with 12 bases separating them. CDR3 bases: TGCAGTGCATCACGGGTCTACTACAATGAGCAGTTCTTC. It encodes CSASRVYYNEQFF.

This clonotype was observed many times. The rearrangement uses TRBV19 and TRBJ1-1; possibly TRBD1 for D (5 bases). The CDR3 is made up of 15 amino acids. Per the germline V gene, CDR1 is LNHDA and CDR2 is SQIVND (reference sequence). Deletions cut 6 bases from V and 1 base from J, with 15 bases between. In DNA form, the CDR3 reads TGTGCCAGTAGGCGAGGGGATCACGGGAACACTGAAGCTTTCTTT. The encoded protein is CASRRGDHGNTEAFF.

This clonotype was recorded at least ten times. V is TRBV5-1 and J is TRBJ2-7, with 7 bases that match TRBD1. The CDR3 is 14 residues long. V lost 3 bases and J lost 4; bases outside the gene matches: 7. CDR1 is SGHRS, CDR2 YFSETQ, per germline. The CDR3 sequence: CASSWTGQTYEQYF. The CDR3, as DNA: TGCGCCAGCAGCTGGACGGGACAGACATACGAGCAGTACTTC.

This clonotype was picked up many times. This chain uses TRBV28 with TRBJ1-4, with TRBD1 identical over 10 bases. CDR1 is MDHEN and CDR2 is SYDVKM in the germline V gene. The CDR3 is 14 amino acids. V dropped 2 bases and J dropped 7; count of bases not matched to a gene: 1. In DNA, the CDR3 is TGTGCCAGCAGTTTAAGGGACAGGGGTGAAAAACTGTTTTTT. Translated, it gives CASSLRDRGEKLFF.

The gene calls are TRBV9 and TRBJ2-7; D unclear. Germline lookup yields CDR1 SGDLS and CDR2 YYNGEE. The length of the CDR3 is 13 residues. Trimming left V 0 bases short and J 3 bases short, with 7 bases between. In nucleotides, the CDR3 is TGTGCCAGCAGCGTAGTCCCAGGCTACGAGCAGTACTTC. Its protein product is CASSVVPGYEQYF. The whole variable domain, remainder taken from reference TRBV9 and TRBJ2-7, is DSGVTQTPKHLITATGQRVTLRCSPRSGDLSVYWYQQSLDQGLQFLIQYYNGEERAKGNILERFSAQQFPDLHSELNLSSLELGDSALYFCASSVVPGYEQYFGPGTRLTVT.

At least ten counts were recorded for this clonotype. The V call is TRBV20-1, the J call TRBJ1-1; 7 bases map to TRBD1. The germline gives CDR1 DFQATT, CDR2 SNEGSKA (reference sequence). This CDR3 is 16 amino acids long. Unmatched junction bases numbered 9, after V lost 2 bases and J lost 0 bases. This CDR3 reads CSARTWDSPMNTEAFF. CDR3 coding DNA: TGCAGTGCTAGAACCTGGGACAGTCCTATGAACACTGAAGCTTTCTTT.

This clonotype has just a few counts. Given a much more abundant clone one base away, this may be a read error. The chain has TRBV27 and TRBJ1-1; D not certain. This CDR3 has 16 amino acids. Germline-derived CDR1 and CDR2 are MNHEY and SMNVEV (reference sequence). Trimming pared 2 bases from V and 0 bases from J, leaving 13 bases between. The chain's CDR3 is CASSLRTTNVNTEAFF. CDR3 coding DNA: TGTGCCAGCAGTTTACGGACGACTAACGTGAACACTGAAGCTTTCTTT.

The table lists this clonotype with many counts. The chain combines TRBV6-2 or TRBV6-3 with TRBJ2-3; D is ambiguous. This CDR3 is built from 13 residues. Between the trimmed V and J ends, which lost 6 bases and 3 bases, there was a span of 10 bases. Germline lookup yields CDR1 MNHEY and CDR2 SVGEGT. The CDR3 here is CASRGFGTDTQYF. CDR3 coding DNA: TGTGCCAGCAGGGGGTTCGGTACAGATACGCAGTATTTT.

The V gene is TRBV24-1, the J gene TRBJ1-5, with D possibly being TRBD1 (5 bases). Germline lookup yields CDR1 KGHDR and CDR2 SFDVKD. V was clipped by 3 bases and J by 0 bases, with 11 bases between them. This CDR3 has 16 residues. The CDR3 nucleotides are TGTGCCACCAGTGATGGGGGGATAGGTAGCAATCAGCCCCAGCATTTT. It translates to CATSDGGIGSNQPQHF.